This T cell receptor beta chain was sequenced during a study of tumor-infiltrating lymphocytes in primary liver carcinoma. General study results and limits: Detection in all five tumor regions applied to only about 7-24% of top clones.

Germline values: CDR1 GTSNPN, CDR2 SVGIG (reference sequence). The CDR3 runs 16 residues. Trimming shortened V by 0 bases and J by 4 bases, and 18 bases separated the two germline ends. This clonotype was seen many times. Its antigen is unidentified. Co-extraction yielded RNA and DNA from around 20-30 mg of unsorted bulk tissue. Five distinct regions per tumor were sampled. A constant-region primer served to make TCR beta cDNA from around 500 ng total RNA. TCR beta libraries came from three nested multiplex PCR rounds using slightly modified ARM-PCR. Both of the initial two PCR rounds ran for nine to ten cycles and employed TRBV1-TRBV30 forward primers alongside a C-beta reverse primer. TCRdb passed the multiplex PCR reads through MiXCR, listing each CDR3 protein once. The data contain tens of thousands of distinct CDR3 sequences, 71% of them singletons.

This chain uses TRBV30 with TRBJ1-2; tentatively, D is TRBD1 (5 bases). This clonotype was obtained from a man in his forties with primary liver carcinoma and hepatitis B virus infection. The sample was liver tumor tissue from sampling region 5. The sample's subset: tumor region T5, tumor centre. DNA for the CDR3: TGTGCCTGGAGTGTACGAGGGACCGGCGGATTCTATGGCTACACCTTC. This sequence encodes CAWSVRGTGGFYGYTF. The variable domain in full, completed from reference TRBV30 and TRBJ1-2, reads SQTIHQWPATLVQPVGSPLSLECTVEGTSNPNLYWYRQAAGRGLQLLFYSVGIGQISSEVPQNLSASRPQDRQFILSSKKLLLSDSGFYLCAWSVRGTGGFYGYTFGSGTRLTVV.